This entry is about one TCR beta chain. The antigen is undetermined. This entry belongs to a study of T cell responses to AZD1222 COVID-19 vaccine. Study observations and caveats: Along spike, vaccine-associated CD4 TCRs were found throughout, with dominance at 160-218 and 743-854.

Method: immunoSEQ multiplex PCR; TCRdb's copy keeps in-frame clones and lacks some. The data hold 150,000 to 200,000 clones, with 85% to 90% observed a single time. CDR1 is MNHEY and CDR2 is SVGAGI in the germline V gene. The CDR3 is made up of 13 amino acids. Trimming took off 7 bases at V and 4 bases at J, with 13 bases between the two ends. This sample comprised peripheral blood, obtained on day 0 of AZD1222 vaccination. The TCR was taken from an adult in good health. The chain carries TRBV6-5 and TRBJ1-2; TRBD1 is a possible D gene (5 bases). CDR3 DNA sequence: TGTGCCAGCAACTCCGCGGGACTCTATGGCTACACCTTC. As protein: CASNSAGLYGYTF.